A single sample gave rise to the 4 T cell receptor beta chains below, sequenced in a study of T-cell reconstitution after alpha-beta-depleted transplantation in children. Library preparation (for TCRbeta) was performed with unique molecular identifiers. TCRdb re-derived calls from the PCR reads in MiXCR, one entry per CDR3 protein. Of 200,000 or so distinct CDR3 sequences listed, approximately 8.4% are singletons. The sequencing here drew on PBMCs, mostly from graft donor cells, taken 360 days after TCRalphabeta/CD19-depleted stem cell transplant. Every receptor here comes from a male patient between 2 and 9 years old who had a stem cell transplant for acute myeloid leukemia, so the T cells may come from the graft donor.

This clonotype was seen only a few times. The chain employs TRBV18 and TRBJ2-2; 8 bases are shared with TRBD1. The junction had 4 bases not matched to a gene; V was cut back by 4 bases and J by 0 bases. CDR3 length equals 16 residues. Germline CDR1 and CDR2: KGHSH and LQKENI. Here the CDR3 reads CASSQWTGPNTGELFF. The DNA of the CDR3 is TGTGCCAGCTCACAGTGGACAGGGCCGAACACCGGGGAGCTGTTTTTT. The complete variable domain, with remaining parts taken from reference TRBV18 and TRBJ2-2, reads NAGVMQNPRHLVRRRGQEARLRCSPMKGHSHVYWYRQLPEEGLKFMVYLQKENIIDESGMPKERFSAEFPKEGPSILRIQQVVRGDSAAYFCASSQWTGPNTGELFFGEGSRLTVL.

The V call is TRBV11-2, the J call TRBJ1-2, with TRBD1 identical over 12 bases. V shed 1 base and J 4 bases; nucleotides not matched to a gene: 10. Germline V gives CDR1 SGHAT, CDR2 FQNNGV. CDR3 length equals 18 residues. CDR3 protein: CASSLVFERDRGLYGYTF. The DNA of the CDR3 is TGTGCCAGCAGCTTAGTATTTGAGCGGGACAGGGGGCTCTATGGCTACACCTTC.

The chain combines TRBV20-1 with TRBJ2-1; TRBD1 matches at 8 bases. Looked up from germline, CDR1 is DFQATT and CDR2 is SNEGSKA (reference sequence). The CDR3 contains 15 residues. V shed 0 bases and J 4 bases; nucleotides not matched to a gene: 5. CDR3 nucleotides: TGCAGTGCTAGAGAGGACAGGGATGGATACAATGAGCAGTTCTTC. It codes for CSAREDRDGYNEQFF.

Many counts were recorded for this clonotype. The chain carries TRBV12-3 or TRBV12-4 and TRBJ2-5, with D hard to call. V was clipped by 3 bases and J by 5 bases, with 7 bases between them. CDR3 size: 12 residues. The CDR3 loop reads CASSFGEETQYF. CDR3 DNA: TGTGCCAGCAGTTTTGGAGAGGAGACCCAGTACTTC.